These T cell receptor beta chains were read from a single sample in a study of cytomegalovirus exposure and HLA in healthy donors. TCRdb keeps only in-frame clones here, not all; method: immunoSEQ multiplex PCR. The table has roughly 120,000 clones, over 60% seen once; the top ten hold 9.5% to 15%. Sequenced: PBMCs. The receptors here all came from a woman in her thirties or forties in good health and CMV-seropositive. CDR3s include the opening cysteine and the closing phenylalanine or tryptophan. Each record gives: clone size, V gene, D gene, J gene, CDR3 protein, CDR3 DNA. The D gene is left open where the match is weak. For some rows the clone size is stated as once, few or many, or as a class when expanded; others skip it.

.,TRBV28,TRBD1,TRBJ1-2,CASSFGQGGPNYGYTF,TGTGCCAGCAGTTTCGGGCAAGGGGGCCCAAACTATGGCTACACCTTC
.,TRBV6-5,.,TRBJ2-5,CASSAPVGSRETQYF,TGTGCCAGCAGTGCCCCGGTGGGCAGCAGGGAGACCCAGTACTTC
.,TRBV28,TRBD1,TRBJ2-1,CASGGQGYNEQFF,TGTGCCAGCGGGGGACAGGGCTACAATGAGCAGTTCTTC
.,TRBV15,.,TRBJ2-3,CATSRDRSYSTQYF,TGTGCCACCAGCAGAGATCGGAGCTATTCGACGCAGTATTTT
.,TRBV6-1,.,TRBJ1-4,CASSDRPPGEKLFF,TGTGCCAGCAGTGACAGGCCCCCAGGCGAAAAACTGTTTTTT
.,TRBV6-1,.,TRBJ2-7,CASSESNSLEQYF,TGTGCCAGCAGTGAAAGTAACTCGCTCGAGCAGTACTTC
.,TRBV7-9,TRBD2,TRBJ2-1,CAGGSQEQFF,TGTGCCGGCGGGAGCCAGGAGCAGTTCTTC
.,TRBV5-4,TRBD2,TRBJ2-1,CASSHLSGRAYNEQFF,TGTGCCAGCAGCCATCTTAGCGGGAGAGCGTACAATGAGCAGTTCTTC
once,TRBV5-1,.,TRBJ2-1,CASSLGLNNEQFF,TGCGCCAGCAGCTTAGGACTAAACAATGAGCAGTTCTTC
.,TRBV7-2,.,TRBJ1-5,CASSFQSIYSNQPQHF,TGTGCCAGCAGCTTTCAGTCCATATATAGCAATCAGCCCCAGCATTTT
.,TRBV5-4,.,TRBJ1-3,CATRRDSGNTIYF,TGTGCCACCAGACGGGACTCTGGAAACACCATATATTTT
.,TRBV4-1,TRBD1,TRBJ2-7,CASSRLRTGSYEQYF,TGCGCCAGCAGCCGACTTAGGACAGGGTCCTACGAGCAGTACTTC
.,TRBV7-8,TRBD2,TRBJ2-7,CASSLTSGRYEQYF,TGTGCCAGCAGCTTGACTAGCGGGAGATACGAGCAGTACTTC
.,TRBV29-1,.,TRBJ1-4,CSVEVRGGKLFF,TGCAGCGTTGAAGTTAGGGGCGGAAAACTGTTTTTT
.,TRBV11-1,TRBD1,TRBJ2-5,CASSSNDRGETQYF,TGTGCCAGCAGCTCGAACGACAGGGGTGAGACCCAGTACTTC
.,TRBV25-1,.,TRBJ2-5,CASSEFGSSARETQYF,TGTGCCAGCAGTGAATTTGGAAGTTCCGCGCGGGAGACCCAGTACTTC
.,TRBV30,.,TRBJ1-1,CAWSVQGQGYEAFF,TGTGCCTGGAGTGTACAGGGTCAGGGTTATGAAGCTTTCTTT
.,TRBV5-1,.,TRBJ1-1,CASSSLGRGNTEAFF,TGCGCCAGCAGCTCCCTTGGAAGGGGGAACACTGAAGCTTTCTTT
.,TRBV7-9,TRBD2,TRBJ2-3,CASSLGLAGDTQYF,TGTGCCAGCAGCTTGGGACTAGCGGGAGATACGCAGTATTTT
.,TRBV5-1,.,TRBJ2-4,CASSFNGDRNIQYF,TGCGCCAGCAGCTTCAACGGAGATCGGAACATTCAGTACTTC
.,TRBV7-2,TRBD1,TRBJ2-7,CASSSTGGPYEQYF,TGTGCCAGCAGCTCAACAGGGGGCCCCTACGAGCAGTACTTC
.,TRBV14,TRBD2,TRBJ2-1,CASSQVKRGEQFF,TGTGCCAGCAGCCAAGTTAAGCGGGGGGAGCAGTTCTTC
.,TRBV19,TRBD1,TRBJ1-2,CASSAGQGWGYTF,TGTGCCAGTAGCGCAGGACAGGGATGGGGCTACACCTTC
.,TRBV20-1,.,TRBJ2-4,CSATQLEIQYF,TGCAGTGCTACCCAACTGGAGATTCAGTACTTC
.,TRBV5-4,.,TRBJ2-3,CASSFEKLDTQYF,TGTGCCAGCAGCTTTGAGAAACTGGATACGCAGTATTTT
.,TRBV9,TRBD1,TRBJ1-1,CASSVEGTAYMNTEAFF,TGTGCCAGCAGCGTAGAGGGGACAGCGTATATGAACACTGAAGCTTTCTTT
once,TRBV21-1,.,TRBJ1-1,CASSKGGGKDDPEAFF,TGTGCCAGCAGCAAAGGCGGGGGAAAGGACGACCCTGAAGCTTTCTTT
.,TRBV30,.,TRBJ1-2,CAWSPRTF,TGTGCCTGGAGCCCTCGCACCTTC
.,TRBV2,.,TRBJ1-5,CASTGMGGRSNQPQHF,TGTGCCAGCACCGGAATGGGGGGACGTAGCAATCAGCCCCAGCATTTT
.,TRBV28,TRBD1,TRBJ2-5,CASSSIGQGEETQYF,TGTGCCAGCAGTTCCATAGGACAGGGTGAAGAGACCCAGTACTTC
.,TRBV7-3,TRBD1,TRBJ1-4,CASSFRPPQGSNEKLFF,TGTGCCAGCAGCTTTCGGCCGCCACAGGGGAGTAACGAAAAACTGTTTTTT
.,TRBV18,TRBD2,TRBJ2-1,CASSSLTGPGTSGSNEQFF,TGTGCCAGCTCATCGCTGACAGGACCCGGGACTAGCGGGAGCAATGAGCAGTTCTTC
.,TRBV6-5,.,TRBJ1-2,CASSYSLAGNYGYTF,TGTGCCAGCAGTTACTCGTTAGCCGGGAACTATGGCTACACCTTC
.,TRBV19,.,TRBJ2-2,CASIPTSGGELFF,TGTGCCAGTATACCGACATCCGGCGGGGAGCTGTTTTTT
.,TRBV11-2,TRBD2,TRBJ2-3,CASSLEGSSSGRGGDTQYF,TGTGCCAGCAGCTTAGAAGGATCGTCTAGCGGGAGGGGAGGGGATACGCAGTATTTT
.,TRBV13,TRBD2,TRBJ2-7,CASSLGLSGRAYEQYF,TGTGCCAGCAGCTTAGGCCTCAGCGGGAGGGCATACGAGCAGTACTTC